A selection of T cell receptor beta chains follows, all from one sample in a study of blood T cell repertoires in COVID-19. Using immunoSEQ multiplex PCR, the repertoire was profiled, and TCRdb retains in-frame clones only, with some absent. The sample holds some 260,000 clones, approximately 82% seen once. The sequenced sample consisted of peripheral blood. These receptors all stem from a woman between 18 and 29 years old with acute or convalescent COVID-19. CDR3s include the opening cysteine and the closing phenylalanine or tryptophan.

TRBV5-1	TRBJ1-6	CASSPTGSNSPLHF
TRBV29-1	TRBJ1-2	CSVDRTGVDEVANYGYTF
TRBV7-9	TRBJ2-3	CASSLGLAGTDTQYF
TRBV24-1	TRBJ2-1	CATSDVSGGAYNEQFF
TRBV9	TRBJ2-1	CASSVTTSGDVSYNEQFF
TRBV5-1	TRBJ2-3	CASNYRASGGSTDTQYF
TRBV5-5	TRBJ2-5	CASSLSQETQYF
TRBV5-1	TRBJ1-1	CASSYAGQGNTEAFF
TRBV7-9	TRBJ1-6	CASSLGGNSPLHF
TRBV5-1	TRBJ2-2	CASSFGTGVAGELFF
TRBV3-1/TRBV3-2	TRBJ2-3	CASSPREWGDTQYF
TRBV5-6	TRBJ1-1	CASATNTEAFF
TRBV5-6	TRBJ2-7	CASSLWGDGSYEQYF
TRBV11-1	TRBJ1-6	CASSLDVESPLHF
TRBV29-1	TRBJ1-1	CSVWRGYTEAFF
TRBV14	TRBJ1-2	CASKTGTGSGYTF
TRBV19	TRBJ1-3	CASSTGTGDNTIYF
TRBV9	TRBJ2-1	CASSPDPRGSYNEQFF
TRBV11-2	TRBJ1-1	CASSSPGQNAFF
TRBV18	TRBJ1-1	CASSPAEGAYTEAFF
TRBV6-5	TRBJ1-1	CASSNQQGFSEAFF
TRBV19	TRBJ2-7	CASSTSSLLLAHEQYF
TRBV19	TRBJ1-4	CASSMRPAATNEKLFF
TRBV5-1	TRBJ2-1	CASSLAGGFNEQFF
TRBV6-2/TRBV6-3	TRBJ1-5	CASSSGQPQHF
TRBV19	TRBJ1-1	CAAYPIRAREAFF
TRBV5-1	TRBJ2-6	CASSLVGGPGANVLTF
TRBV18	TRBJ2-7	CASSETGTAKYEQYF
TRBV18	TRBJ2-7	CASSPSGFRNEQYF
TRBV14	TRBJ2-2	CASSQVRAGVFNGELFF
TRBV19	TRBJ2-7	CASSMGRYSYEQYF
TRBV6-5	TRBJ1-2	CASRGQGAERGYTF
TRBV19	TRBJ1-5	CASSPPGVGADQPQHF
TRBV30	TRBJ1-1	CAWSDRVNTEAFF
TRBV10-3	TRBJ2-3	CAISGTSGSSGTDTQYF
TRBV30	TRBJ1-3	CAWSGGLLSGNTIYF
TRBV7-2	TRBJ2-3	CASSLRLAGGPGRDTQYF
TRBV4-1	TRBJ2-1	CASSQVDIASSYNEQFF
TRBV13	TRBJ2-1	CASSLVGLTYNEQFF
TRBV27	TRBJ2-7	CASSPGQGGLEQYF
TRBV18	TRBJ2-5	CASSPTRVGETQYF
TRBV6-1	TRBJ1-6	CASSERQQHNSPLHF
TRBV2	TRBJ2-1	CASSEERWNEQFF
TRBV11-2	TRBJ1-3	CASSTLQGAGIGNTIYF
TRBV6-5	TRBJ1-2	CASKMRSQEAYGYTF
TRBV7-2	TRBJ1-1	CASSLEMILDAFF
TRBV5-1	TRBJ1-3	CASSKQVQGSAGNTIYF
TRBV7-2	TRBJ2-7	CASSSLAGGPLSYEQYF
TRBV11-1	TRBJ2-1	CASSLGVDFNEQFF
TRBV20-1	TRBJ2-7	CSASGEWEQYF
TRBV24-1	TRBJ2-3	CATSDPSGDYTDTQYF
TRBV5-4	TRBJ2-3	CASSPGTGSADTQYF
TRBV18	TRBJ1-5	CASSPEGVSNQPQHF
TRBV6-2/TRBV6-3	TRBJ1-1	CASSDREHTEAFF
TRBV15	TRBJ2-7	CATSRDPMRGGPLEQYF
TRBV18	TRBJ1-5	CASSPTGVNQPQHF
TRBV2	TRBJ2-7	CASRTSGRYEQYF
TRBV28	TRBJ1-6	CASSLSSTYNSPLHF
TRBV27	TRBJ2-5	CASSLSTTLETQYF